The rows below give T cell receptor beta chains drawn from one sample of a study of CD8 T cells in Susac syndrome. MiXCR, applied by TCRdb to the immunoSEQ multiplex PCR reads, yields one record per CDR3 protein. Of roughly 330,000 distinct CDR3 sequences listed, about 91% were seen once; the top ten hold about 0.07%. The sample was CD4+ T cells from PBMCs. The origin of the receptors is a human donor with multiple sclerosis. Each CDR3 is given with its conserved first and last residue. The D gene is left open where the match is weak. The listing skips clone size in some rows; elsewhere it reads once, few, many or a size class.

TRBV29-1	NA	TRBD1	TRBJ1-1	CSVVRGTEAFF	TGCAGCGTGGTCAGGGGGACTGAAGCTTTCTTT
TRBV7-8	NA	NA	TRBJ2-1	CASSSFLASAPNEQFF	TGTGCCAGCAGCTCATTTCTTGCAAGCGCTCCTAATGAGCAGTTCTTC
TRBV5-1	once	TRBD2	TRBJ2-1	CASSPSGRVPNEQFF	TGCGCCAGCAGCCCCAGCGGGAGGGTACCCAATGAGCAGTTCTTC
TRBV14	once	NA	TRBJ1-1	CASSQVQGRNTEAFF	TGTGCCAGCAGCCAAGTGCAGGGGAGGAACACTGAAGCTTTCTTT
TRBV28	NA	NA	TRBJ1-2	CASSLGRSYTF	TGTGCCAGCAGTTTGGGCCGGTCCTACACCTTC
TRBV12-3/TRBV12-4	NA	TRBD2	TRBJ2-5	CASSYAGVKETQYF	TGTGCCAGCAGTTATGCGGGGGTAAAAGAGACCCAGTACTTC
TRBV12-3/TRBV12-4	NA	NA	TRBJ2-2	CASSPGPSAGELFF	TGTGCCAGCAGCCCGGGACCAAGCGCCGGGGAGCTGTTTTTT
TRBV4-1	NA	NA	TRBJ2-1	CASSHPGRNSYNEQFF	TGCGCCAGCAGCCACCCGGGACGGAATTCCTACAATGAGCAGTTCTTC
TRBV29-1	NA	NA	TRBJ1-1	CSVRELGNTEAFF	TGCAGCGTGAGGGAGTTGGGCAACACTGAAGCTTTCTTT
TRBV3-1	NA	NA	TRBJ1-4	CASSQPPSNEKLFF	TGTGCCAGCAGCCAGCCCCCCTCGAATGAAAAACTGTTTTTT
TRBV20-1	NA	NA	TRBJ2-7	CSAMRVRGYEQYF	TGCAGTGCTATGAGGGTCAGGGGCTACGAGCAGTACTTC
TRBV27	NA	NA	TRBJ2-7	CASSPRTATSYEQYF	TGTGCCAGCAGCCCCCGGACAGCTACCTCCTACGAGCAGTACTTC
TRBV29-1	NA	NA	TRBJ2-5	CSVGGLGETQYF	TGCAGCGTTGGGGGGTTGGGGGAGACCCAGTACTTC
TRBV29-1	NA	NA	TRBJ1-2	CSVDMGGGYGYTF	TGCAGCGTTGACATGGGGGGCGGCTATGGCTACACCTTC
TRBV5-1	NA	NA	TRBJ1-3	CASSSIPGNTIYF	TGCGCCAGCAGCTCGATTCCTGGAAACACCATATATTTT
TRBV10-3	NA	TRBD1	TRBJ1-1	CAISESWAGGDNTEAFF	TGTGCCATCAGTGAGTCCTGGGCAGGGGGAGATAACACTGAAGCTTTCTTT
TRBV18	NA	NA	TRBJ2-5	CASSFGQKETQYF	TGTGCCAGCTCCTTTGGACAGAAAGAGACCCAGTACTTC
TRBV3-1	NA	NA	TRBJ1-2	CASSQEISRGYTF	TGTGCCAGCAGCCAAGAAATATCCCGTGGCTACACCTTC
TRBV10-3	NA	NA	TRBJ2-7	CAIRGGVREQYF	TGTGCCATCAGGGGCGGGGTAAGGGAGCAGTACTTC
TRBV3-1	NA	NA	TRBJ2-6	CASTLKGANVLTF	TGTGCCAGCACCCTAAAAGGGGCCAACGTCCTGACTTTC
TRBV19	NA	NA	TRBJ1-3	CASGGTAGNTIYF	TGTGCCAGTGGGGGGACTGCGGGAAACACCATATATTTT
TRBV14	NA	TRBD2	TRBJ2-5	CASSQVSSGIQETQYF	TGTGCCAGCAGCCAAGTGTCTAGCGGGATCCAAGAGACCCAGTACTTC
TRBV15	NA	NA	TRBJ1-3	CATSPMSELTIYF	TGTGCCACCAGCCCGATGTCGGAACTGACCATATATTTT
TRBV5-4	NA	TRBD2	TRBJ2-3	CASSSSGGFTDTQYF	TGTGCCAGCAGCTCGAGCGGGGGGTTCACAGATACGCAGTATTTT
TRBV3-1	NA	TRBD1	TRBJ2-7	CASSQEDRRRNEQYF	TGTGCCAGCAGCCAAGAGGACAGGAGACGGAACGAGCAGTACTTC